These 21 T cell receptor beta chains originate from one sample sequenced in a study of blood T cell repertoires in COVID-19. Sequencing used immunoSEQ multiplex PCR; TCRdb keeps in-frame clones, though not all of them. Of a few hundred thousand clones in the sample, 80% to 90% were seen once. The sample was peripheral blood. All receptors derive from a man aged 45-65 years with acute or convalescent COVID-19.

This clone appeared a single time. DNA of the CDR3: TGTGCCAGCAGCTGGGAAAATGTCGGGACAAGCGAGCAGTACTTC. As protein: CASSWENVGTSEQYF. The chain carries TRBV11-2 and TRBJ2-7; TRBD1 might be the D (6 bases). CDR3 length: 15 residues. CDR1 and CDR2 (germline): SGHAT, FQNNGV. Trimming took off 4 bases at V and 6 bases at J, with 19 bases between the two ends.

The chain joins TRBV7-8 to TRBJ2-7; 14 nucleotides match TRBD2. CDR3 size: 16 residues. Germline CDR1 reads SGHVS; CDR2 reads FQNEAQ. J was trimmed by 7 bases and V by 5 bases; bases with no gene match: 10. CDR3 DNA: TGTGCCAGCAGCGGAGGTGGACTAGCGGGGGGTGGTGAGCAGTACTTC. It yields the protein CASSGGGLAGGGEQYF.

The chain has TRBV6-5 and TRBJ1-1, with D possibly being TRBD1 (5 bases). V was pared by 5 bases and J by 4 bases, with 14 bases between. This CDR3 region has 14 residues. Germline CDR1 MNHEY, CDR2 SVGAGI. CDR3 DNA: TGTGCCAGCAGTCGTACTACGGGGGGCACTGAAGCTTTCTTT. Amino acids: CASSRTTGGTEAFF.

This clone has just a few counts. The CDR3 loop reads CAWSGGGGGYTF. DNA for the CDR3: TGTGCCTGGAGTGGGGGAGGGGGAGGCTACACCTTC. This chain uses TRBV30 with TRBJ1-2; D may be TRBD1 (6 bases). Germline lookup yields CDR1 GTSNPN and CDR2 SVGIG (reference sequence). The CDR3 consists of 12 residues. The V end was cut by 1 base, the J end by 8 bases, with 11 bases between.

The chain employs TRBV3-1 (or the pseudogene TRBV3-2) and TRBJ2-6; D remains ambiguous. Germline CDR1 LGHDT, CDR2 YNNKEL (reference sequence). The CDR3 is 15 amino acids. The germline V and J ends were trimmed by 4 bases and 0 bases, with 7 bases remaining between them. In DNA form, the CDR3 reads TGTGCCAGCAGCCTCCTCTCCTCTGGGGCCAACGTCCTGACTTTC. Protein sequence: CASSLLSSGANVLTF.

The rearrangement uses TRBV9 and TRBJ1-6, with 10 bases matching TRBD1. The germline V gene has CDR1 SGDLS and CDR2 YYNGEE. This CDR3 has 17 residues. V dropped 0 bases and J dropped 2; count of bases not matched to a gene: 2. This chain's CDR3 is CASSVGTGGPYNSPLHF. Written as DNA, the CDR3 is TGTGCCAGCAGCGTAGGGACAGGGGGACCCTATAATTCACCCCTCCACTTT.

The V gene is TRBV27, the J gene TRBJ1-2; 10 bases are a match to TRBD1. The CDR3 extends over 14 amino acids. Germline V lookup: CDR1 MNHEY, CDR2 SMNVEV (reference sequence). The trim removed 7 bases at V and 8 bases at J, leaving 10 bases unmatched. The CDR3 bases are TGTGCCAGCAAACCAGGGACAGGGGACTGGGGCTACACCTTC. Protein: CASKPGTGDWGYTF.

This clone was seen just once. This chain connects TRBV29-1 to TRBJ2-1, with 7 nucleotides matching TRBD1. Germline CDR1 is SQVTM and CDR2 is ANQGSEA. The trim removed 4 bases at V and 9 bases at J, leaving 18 bases unmatched. The CDR3 is 16 amino acids. Here the CDR3 reads CSVGGAGGIFLGEQFF. The CDR3 DNA reads TGCAGCGTTGGGGGTGCAGGGGGTATTTTTCTGGGTGAGCAGTTCTTC.

The rearrangement joins TRBV7-9 to TRBJ2-3; 7 bases are shared with TRBD2. This CDR3 comprises 13 residues. J was trimmed by 2 bases and V by 11 bases; bases with no gene match: 7. Germline V gives CDR1 SEHNR, CDR2 FQNEAQ (reference sequence). Here the CDR3 DNA reads TGTGCCTCAAAGCGGGGATACACAGATACGCAGTATTTT. It encodes CASKRGYTDTQYF.

J is TRBJ2-1 and V is TRBV18, with TRBD1 as a possible D gene (6 bases). Germline V CDR1 and CDR2: KGHSH, LQKENI. The CDR3 is made up of 13 amino acids. The germline V and J ends were trimmed by 3 bases and 6 bases, with 9 bases remaining between them. In nucleotides, the CDR3 is TGTGCCAGCTCACCGGACAGAACCAATGAGCAGTTCTTC. Protein sequence: CASSPDRTNEQFF.

V is TRBV6-5 and J is TRBJ1-5; weak D call: TRBD1 (6 bases). Trimming cost V 6 bases and J 9 bases, with 18 bases left between them. The CDR3 totals 14 residues. The germline gives CDR1 MNHEY, CDR2 SVGAGI. CDR3 nucleotides: TGTGCCAGCAGCCCAAGGGGCAGGGGTTGGCCCCAGCATTTT. It yields the protein CASSPRGRGWPQHF.

The chain couples TRBV19 to TRBJ1-3, with unresolved D. The V gene's germline CDR1 is LNHDA and CDR2 SQIVND (reference sequence). This CDR3 has 11 amino acids. V was trimmed by 8 bases and J by 3 bases, leaving 5 bases between them. The CDR3 coding sequence is TGTGCCAGTGGCAGTGGAAACACCATATATTTT. Amino acid sequence: CASGSGNTIYF.

The chain couples TRBV6-5 to TRBJ1-1; D is ambiguous. V shed 0 bases and J shed 4 bases, with 15 bases lying between them. CDR1 and CDR2 from the germline V gene are MNHEY and SVGAGI. The CDR3 loop spans 16 amino acids. CDR3 protein: CASSYSGSLWSTEAFF. Written as DNA, the CDR3 is TGTGCCAGCAGTTACTCGGGGAGTTTGTGGAGCACTGAAGCTTTCTTT.

This chain links TRBV13 with TRBJ1-3; D is undetermined. Trimming cost V 5 bases and J 1 base, with 18 bases left between them. This CDR3 is 17 amino acids long. CDR1 and CDR2 from the germline V gene are PRHDT and FYEKMQ (reference sequence). The CDR3 loop reads CASSGGAVVRSGNTIYF. The CDR3, as DNA: TGTGCCAGCAGCGGAGGTGCAGTTGTTCGGTCTGGAAACACCATATATTTT.

The genes are TRBV5-1 and TRBJ2-5, with 11 bases matching TRBD2. Germline V gives CDR1 SGHRS, CDR2 YFSETQ. V was clipped by 3 bases and J by 9 bases; unmatched bases: 16. The CDR3 consists of 17 residues. The CDR3 loop reads CASSSMVAGGRGGAQYF. The CDR3 bases are TGCGCCAGCAGCTCGATGGTAGCGGGGGGGCGTGGCGGTGCCCAGTACTTC.

The J gene is TRBJ1-1, the V gene TRBV7-2; D is unclear. V lost 5 bases and J 6 bases, leaving 16 bases between the germline ends. The CDR3 is 14 residues long. Germline CDR1 reads SGHTA; CDR2 reads FQGNSA. The CDR3 DNA is TGTGCCAGCAGCCGGAGAGGTGGCGTCCCTGAAGCTTTCTTT. This gives the protein CASSRRGGVPEAFF. Filled out from reference TRBV7-2 and TRBJ1-1, the complete variable domain reads GAGVSQSPSNKVTEKGKDVELRCDPISGHTALYWYRQSLGQGLEFLIYFQGNSAPDKSGLPSDRFSAERTGGSVSTLTIQRTQQEDSAVYLCASSRRGGVPEAFFGQGTRLTVV.

In regard to this clone: Distinct nucleotide sequences in the sample also encode this CDR3. The chain couples TRBV5-6 to TRBJ1-6; D gene unclear. There are 14 residues in the CDR3. V dropped 3 bases and J dropped 0 bases, with 4 bases sitting between them. Germline V lookup: CDR1 SGHDT, CDR2 YYEEEE. The CDR3 spells CASSSYSYNSPLHF. For the CDR3, the DNA is TGTGCCAGCAGCTCGTACTCCTATAATTCACCCCTCCACTTT.

This sequence joins TRBV14 and TRBJ1-2; D is unclear. CDR1 and CDR2 from the germline V gene are SGHDN and FVKESK. V gave up 1 base and J gave up 4 bases, with 13 bases separating them. This CDR3 is 15 amino acids long. The DNA for the CDR3 is TGTGCCAGCAGCCAAGCTGGCAGGCGGGGCTATGGCTACACCTTC. Translation: CASSQAGRRGYGYTF.

This clone was picked up a small number of times. The V call is TRBV5-1, the J call TRBJ1-2, with D possibly matching TRBD1 (5 bases). Germline V gives CDR1 SGHRS, CDR2 YFSETQ. The CDR3 spans 17 residues. Trimming cost V 4 bases and J 0 bases, with 19 bases left between them. The CDR3 here is CASSVAGGAVSNYGYTF. CDR3 nucleotide sequence: TGCGCCAGCAGCGTGGCCGGAGGGGCGGTGTCTAACTATGGCTACACCTTC. The whole variable domain, filled in from reference TRBV5-1 and TRBJ1-2, reads KAGVTQTPRYLIKTRGQQVTLSCSPISGHRSVSWYQQTPGQGLQFLFEYFSETQRNKGNFPGRFSGRQFSNSRSEMNVSTLELGDSALYLCASSVAGGAVSNYGYTFGSGTRLTVV.

This CDR3 reads CASSLGRDRGATNEKLFF. CDR3 coding DNA: TGCGCCAGCAGCTTGGGGCGGGACAGGGGAGCAACTAATGAAAAACTGTTTTTT. The chain employs TRBV5-1 and TRBJ1-4; 10 bases match TRBD1. Germline lookup yields CDR1 SGHRS and CDR2 YFSETQ. Unmatched junction bases numbered 5, after V lost 0 bases and J lost 0 bases. The CDR3 covers 18 residues.

The chain recombines TRBV4-1 with TRBJ2-7; the D gene is possibly TRBD1 (6 bases). There are 16 residues in the CDR3. CDR1 and CDR2 (germline): MGHRA, YSYEKL. V was trimmed by 3 bases and J by 3 bases, leaving 18 bases between them. CDR3 protein: CASSQVLSRGDYEQYF. The CDR3 region has the DNA TGCGCCAGCAGCCAGGTTTTAAGCAGGGGAGACTACGAGCAGTACTTC.